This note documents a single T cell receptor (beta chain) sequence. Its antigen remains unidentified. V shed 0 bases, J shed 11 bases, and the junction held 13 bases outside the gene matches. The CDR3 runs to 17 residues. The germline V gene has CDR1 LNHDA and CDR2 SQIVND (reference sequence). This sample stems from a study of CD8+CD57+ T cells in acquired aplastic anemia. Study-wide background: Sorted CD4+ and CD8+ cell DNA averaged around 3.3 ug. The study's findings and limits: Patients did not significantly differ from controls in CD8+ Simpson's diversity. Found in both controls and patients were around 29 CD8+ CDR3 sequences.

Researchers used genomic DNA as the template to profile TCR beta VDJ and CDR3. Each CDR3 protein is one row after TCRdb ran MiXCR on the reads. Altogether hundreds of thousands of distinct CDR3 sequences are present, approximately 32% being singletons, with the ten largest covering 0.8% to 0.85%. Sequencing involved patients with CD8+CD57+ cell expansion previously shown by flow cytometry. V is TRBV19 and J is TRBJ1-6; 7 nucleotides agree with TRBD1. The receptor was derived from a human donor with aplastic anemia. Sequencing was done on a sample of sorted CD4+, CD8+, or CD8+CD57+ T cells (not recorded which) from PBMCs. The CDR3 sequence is CASSIEGPRGMDPPLHF. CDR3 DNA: TGTGCCAGTAGTATAGAAGGTCCCAGGGGGATGGATCCACCCCTCCACTTT. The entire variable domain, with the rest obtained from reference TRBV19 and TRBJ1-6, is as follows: DGGITQSPKYLFRKEGQNVTLSCEQNLNHDAMYWYRQDPGQGLRLIYYSQIVNDFQKGDIAEGYSVSREKKESFPLTVTSAQKNPTAFYLCASSIEGPRGMDPPLHFGNGTRLTVT.